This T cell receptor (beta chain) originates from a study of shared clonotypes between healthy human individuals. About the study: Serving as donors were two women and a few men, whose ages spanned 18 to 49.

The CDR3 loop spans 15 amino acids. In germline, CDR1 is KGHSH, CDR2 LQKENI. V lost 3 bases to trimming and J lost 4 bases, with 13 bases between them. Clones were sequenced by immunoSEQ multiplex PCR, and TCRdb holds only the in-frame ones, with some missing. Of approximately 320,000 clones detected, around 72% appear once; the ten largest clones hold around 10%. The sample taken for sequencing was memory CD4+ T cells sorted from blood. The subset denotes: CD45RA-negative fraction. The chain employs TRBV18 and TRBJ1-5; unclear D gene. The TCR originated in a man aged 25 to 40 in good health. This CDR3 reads CASSPGQFGNQPQHF. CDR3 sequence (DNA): TGTGCCAGCTCACCGGGCCAGTTTGGTAATCAGCCCCAGCATTTT.